There are a few counts of the clone carrying this T cell receptor beta chain. Its antigen is as yet unknown. This sample was included in a study of T cells after yellow fever vaccination. Broader study findings: The presence of abundant clonotypes contaminating from the bulk population was possible in FACS-sorted repertoires. After the booster, over 95% of CD4 and just over 85% of CD8 primary-response clones were re-detected.

The study made its TCR cDNA through 5'RACE template switching. That step introduced a universal primer site along with UMIs. TCRdb used MiXCR to reprocess the 5' RACE reads, holding one entry per CDR3 protein. This table holds about 400,000 distinct CDR3 sequences, 6.2% found once. The CDR3 totals 15 residues. Germline values: CDR1 SNHLY, CDR2 FYNNEI. V was clipped by 7 bases and J by 4 bases; unmatched bases: 11. The rearrangement links TRBV2 to TRBJ2-5; 8 bases are a match to TRBD2. The specimen comprised PBMCs, sampled 5 days after the yellow fever booster vaccination. The sequence derives from a man aged 30 to 39 who received the YFV17D yellow fever vaccine. CDR3 nucleotide sequence: TGTGCCAGCAACCCGGGACTACGGGGGGGAGAGACCCAGTACTTC. Amino acid sequence: CASNPGLRGGETQYF.